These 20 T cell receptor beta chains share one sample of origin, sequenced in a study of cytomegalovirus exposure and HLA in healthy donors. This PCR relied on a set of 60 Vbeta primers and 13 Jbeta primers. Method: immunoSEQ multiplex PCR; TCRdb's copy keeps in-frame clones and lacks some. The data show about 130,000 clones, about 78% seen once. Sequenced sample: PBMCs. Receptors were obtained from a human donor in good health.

The CDR3 protein is CSVIHMNTEAFF. CDR3 coding DNA: TGCAGCGTTATACACATGAACACTGAAGCTTTCTTT. The chain uses TRBV29-1 and TRBJ1-1, with D unresolved. The CDR3 extends over 12 amino acids. V was pared by 5 bases and J by 0 bases, with 7 bases between. CDR1 is SQVTM and CDR2 is ANQGSEA in the germline V gene.

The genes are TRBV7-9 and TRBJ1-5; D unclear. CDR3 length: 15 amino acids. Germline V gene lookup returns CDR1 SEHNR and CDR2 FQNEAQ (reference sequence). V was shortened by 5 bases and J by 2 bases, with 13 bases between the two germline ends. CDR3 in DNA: TGTGCCAGCAGCAACGGACCCGGGGGCAATCAGCCCCAGCATTTT. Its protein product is CASSNGPGGNQPQHF. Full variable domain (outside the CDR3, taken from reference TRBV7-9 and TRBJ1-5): DTGVSQNPRHKITKRGQNVTFRCDPISEHNRLYWYRQTLGQGPEFLTYFQNEAQLEKSRLLSDRFSAERPKGSFSTLEIQRTEQGDSAMYLCASSNGPGGNQPQHFGDGTRLSIL.

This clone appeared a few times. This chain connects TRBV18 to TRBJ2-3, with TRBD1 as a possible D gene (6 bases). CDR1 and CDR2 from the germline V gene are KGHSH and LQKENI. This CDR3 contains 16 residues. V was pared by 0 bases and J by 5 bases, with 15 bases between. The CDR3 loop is CASSPPTQGLKDTQYF. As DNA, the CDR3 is TGTGCCAGCTCACCACCGACGCAGGGGTTGAAAGATACGCAGTATTTT.

CDR3 sequence: CAWSPGQYGYTF. CDR3 coding DNA: TGTGCCTGGAGTCCGGGACAGTACGGCTACACCTTC. V usage is TRBV30 and J usage is TRBJ1-2, with 7 bases lining up with TRBD1. V lost 2 bases to trimming and J lost 8 bases; unmatched junction nucleotides: 5. CDR3 length: 12 amino acids. The germline gives CDR1 GTSNPN, CDR2 SVGIG (reference sequence).

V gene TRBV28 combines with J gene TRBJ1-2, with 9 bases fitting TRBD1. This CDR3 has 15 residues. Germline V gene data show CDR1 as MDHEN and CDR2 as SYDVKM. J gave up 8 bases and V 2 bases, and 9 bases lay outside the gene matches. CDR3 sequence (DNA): TGTGCCAGCAGTTTAATGTGGACAGGGGTTCGGGGCTACACCTTC. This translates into CASSLMWTGVRGYTF.

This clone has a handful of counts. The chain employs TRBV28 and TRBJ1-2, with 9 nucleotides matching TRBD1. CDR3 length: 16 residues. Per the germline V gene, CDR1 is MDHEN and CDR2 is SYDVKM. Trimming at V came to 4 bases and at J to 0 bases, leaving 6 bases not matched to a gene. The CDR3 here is CASSSGTGIPNYGYTF. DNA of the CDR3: TGTGCCAGCAGTTCCGGGACAGGGATTCCTAACTATGGCTACACCTTC.

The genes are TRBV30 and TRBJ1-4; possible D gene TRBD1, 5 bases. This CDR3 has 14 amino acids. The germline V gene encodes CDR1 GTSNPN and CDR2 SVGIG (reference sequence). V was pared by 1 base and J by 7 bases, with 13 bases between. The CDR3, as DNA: TGTGCCTGGAGTGGGGAGGGGTACTTTGAAAAACTGTTTTTT. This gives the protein CAWSGEGYFEKLFF.

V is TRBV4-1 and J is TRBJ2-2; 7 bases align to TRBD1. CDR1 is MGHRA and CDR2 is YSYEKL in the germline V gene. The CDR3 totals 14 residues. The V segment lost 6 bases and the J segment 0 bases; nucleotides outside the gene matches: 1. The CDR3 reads CASRTGPNTGELFF. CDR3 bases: TGCGCCAGCAGGACAGGGCCGAACACCGGGGAGCTGTTTTTT.

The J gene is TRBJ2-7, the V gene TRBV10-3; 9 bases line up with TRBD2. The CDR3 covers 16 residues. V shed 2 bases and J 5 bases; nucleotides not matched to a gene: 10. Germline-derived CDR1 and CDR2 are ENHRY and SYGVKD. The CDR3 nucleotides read TGTGCCATCAGTGAGCCCCGCGGGGCTAGCGGGGACGAGCAGTACTTC. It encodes CAISEPRGASGDEQYF.

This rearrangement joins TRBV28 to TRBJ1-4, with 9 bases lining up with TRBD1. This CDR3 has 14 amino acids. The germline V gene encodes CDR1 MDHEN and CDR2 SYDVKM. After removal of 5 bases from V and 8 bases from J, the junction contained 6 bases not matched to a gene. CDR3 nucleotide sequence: TGTGCCAGCAGTCGGGACAGGGAATCGGAAAAACTGTTTTTT. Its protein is CASSRDRESEKLFF.

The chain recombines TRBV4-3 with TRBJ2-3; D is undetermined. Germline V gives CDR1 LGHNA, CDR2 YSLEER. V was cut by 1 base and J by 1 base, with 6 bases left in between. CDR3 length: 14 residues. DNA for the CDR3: TGCGCCAGCAGCCAAGGAGATGGCACAGATACGCAGTATTTT. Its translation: CASSQGDGTDTQYF.

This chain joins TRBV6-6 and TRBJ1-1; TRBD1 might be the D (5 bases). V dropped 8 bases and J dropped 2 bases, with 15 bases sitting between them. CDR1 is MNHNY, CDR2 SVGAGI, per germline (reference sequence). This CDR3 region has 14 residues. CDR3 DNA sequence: TGTGCCAGCGCGACACCCGGGGGAAACACTGAAGCTTTCTTT. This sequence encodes CASATPGGNTEAFF.

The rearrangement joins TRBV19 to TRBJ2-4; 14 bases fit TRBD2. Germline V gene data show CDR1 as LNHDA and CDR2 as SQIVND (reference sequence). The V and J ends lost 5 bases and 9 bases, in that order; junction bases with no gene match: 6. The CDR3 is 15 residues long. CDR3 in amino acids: CASSHGTSGGGIQYF. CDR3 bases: TGTGCCAGTAGTCACGGGACTAGCGGGGGAGGCATTCAGTACTTC.

CDR3 bases: TGTGCCAGCAACCGACTAGCGGGGGCTTACGAGCAGTACTTC. Translated, it gives CASNRLAGAYEQYF. The rearrangement joins TRBV2 to TRBJ2-7, with 12 bases matching TRBD2. The CDR3 is made up of 14 amino acids. Trimming at V came to 7 bases and at J to 4 bases, leaving 5 bases not matched to a gene. The germline V gene has CDR1 SNHLY and CDR2 FYNNEI.

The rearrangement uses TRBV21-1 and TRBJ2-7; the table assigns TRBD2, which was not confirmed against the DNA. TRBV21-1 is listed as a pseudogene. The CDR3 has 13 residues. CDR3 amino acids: CASAGGLTYEQYF. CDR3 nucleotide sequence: TGTGCCAGCGCCGGGGGACTAACCTACGAGCAGTACTTC.

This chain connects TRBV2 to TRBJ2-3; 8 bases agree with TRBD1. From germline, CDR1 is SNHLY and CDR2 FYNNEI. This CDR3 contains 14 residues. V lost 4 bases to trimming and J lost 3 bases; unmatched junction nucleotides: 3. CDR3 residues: CASSAQGATDTQYF. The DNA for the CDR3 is TGTGCCAGCAGTGCCCAGGGGGCGACAGATACGCAGTATTTT.

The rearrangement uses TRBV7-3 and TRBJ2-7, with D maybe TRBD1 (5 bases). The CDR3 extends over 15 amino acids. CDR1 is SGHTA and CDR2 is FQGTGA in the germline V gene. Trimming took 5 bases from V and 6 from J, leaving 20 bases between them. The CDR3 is CASSIGHGAQGEQYF. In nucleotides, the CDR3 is TGTGCCAGCAGCATCGGTCATGGGGCGCAGGGCGAGCAGTACTTC.

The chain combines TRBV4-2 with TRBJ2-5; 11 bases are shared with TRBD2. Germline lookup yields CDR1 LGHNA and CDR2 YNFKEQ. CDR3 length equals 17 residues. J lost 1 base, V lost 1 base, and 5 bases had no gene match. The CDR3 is CASSQGSGTSGQETQYF. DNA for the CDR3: TGTGCCAGCAGCCAAGGATCCGGGACTAGCGGCCAAGAGACCCAGTACTTC.

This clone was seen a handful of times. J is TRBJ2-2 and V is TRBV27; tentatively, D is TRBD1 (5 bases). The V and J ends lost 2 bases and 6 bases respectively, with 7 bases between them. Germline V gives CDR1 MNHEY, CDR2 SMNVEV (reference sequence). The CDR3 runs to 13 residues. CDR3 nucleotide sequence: TGTGCCAGCAGTTTAATCAGGGCCGGGGAGCTGTTTTTT. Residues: CASSLIRAGELFF.

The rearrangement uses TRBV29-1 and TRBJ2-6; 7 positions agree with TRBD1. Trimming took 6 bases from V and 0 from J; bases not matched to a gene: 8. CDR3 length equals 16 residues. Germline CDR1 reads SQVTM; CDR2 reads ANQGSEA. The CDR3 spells CSVLRDSHSGANVLTF. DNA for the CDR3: TGCAGCGTGTTGAGGGACAGCCACTCTGGGGCCAACGTCCTGACTTTC.